Below, one T cell receptor (beta chain) is given with its context. This sample was included in a study of T cell responses to AZD1222 COVID-19 vaccine. Clones were read by immunoSEQ multiplex PCR, and TCRdb kept only the in-frame ones, dropping some. The table includes some 150,000 clones, about 86% detected once. Trimming stripped 5 bases from V and 3 bases from J, with 10 bases between. This CDR3 contains 13 residues. CDR1 and CDR2 (germline): SNHLY, FYNNEI. The genes are TRBV2 and TRBJ2-5, with D possibly being TRBD2 (6 bases). This specimen was peripheral blood, taken 28 days after the second AZD1222 dose. The source is an adult who received the AZD1222 COVID-19 vaccine. In DNA, the CDR3 is TGTGCCAGCAGTATGGAGCGGGAAGAGACCCAGTACTTC. This codes for CASSMEREETQYF. Full variable domain (rest looked up from reference TRBV2 and TRBJ2-5): EPEVTQTPSHQVTQMGQEVILRCVPISNHLYFYWYRQILGQKVEFLVSFYNNEISEKSEIFDDQFSVERPDGSNFTLKIRSTKLEDSAMYFCASSMEREETQYFGPGTRLLVL.